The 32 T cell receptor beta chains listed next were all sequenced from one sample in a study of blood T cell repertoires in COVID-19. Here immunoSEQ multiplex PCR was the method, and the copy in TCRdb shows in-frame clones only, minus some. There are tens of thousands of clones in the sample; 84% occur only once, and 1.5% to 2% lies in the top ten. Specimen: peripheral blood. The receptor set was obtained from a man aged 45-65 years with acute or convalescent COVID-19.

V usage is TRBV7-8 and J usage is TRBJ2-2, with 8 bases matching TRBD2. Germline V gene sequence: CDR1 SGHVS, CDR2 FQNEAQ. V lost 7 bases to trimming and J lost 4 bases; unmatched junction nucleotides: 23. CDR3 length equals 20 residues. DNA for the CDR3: TGTGCCAGCATTCCAGTCCTATGGACTAGCCCGACTAGGGGCACCGGGGAGCTGTTTTTT. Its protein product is CASIPVLWTSPTRGTGELFF.

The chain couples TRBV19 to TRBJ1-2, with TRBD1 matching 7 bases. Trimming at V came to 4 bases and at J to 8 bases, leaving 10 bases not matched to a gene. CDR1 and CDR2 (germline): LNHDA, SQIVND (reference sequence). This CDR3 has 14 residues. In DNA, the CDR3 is TGTGCCAGTAGTACCTCGGGACAGCTTTCGGGCTACACCTTC. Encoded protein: CASSTSGQLSGYTF.

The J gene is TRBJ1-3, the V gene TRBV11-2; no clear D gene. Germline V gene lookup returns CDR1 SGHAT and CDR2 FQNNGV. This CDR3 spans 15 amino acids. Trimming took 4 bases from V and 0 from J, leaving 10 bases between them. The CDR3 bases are TGTGCCAGCAGCTCCGCGCGTACCTCTGGAAACACCATATATTTT. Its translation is CASSSARTSGNTIYF.

For the CDR3, the DNA is TGCAGCGTTCGCCCAGCGGGAGTAGAATCCTACGAGCAGTACTTC. Protein product: CSVRPAGVESYEQYF. This chain joins TRBV29-1 and TRBJ2-7; 8 nucleotides match TRBD2. J was trimmed by 1 base and V by 5 bases; bases with no gene match: 10. The CDR3 contains 15 residues. Germline CDR1 is SQVTM and CDR2 is ANQGSEA.

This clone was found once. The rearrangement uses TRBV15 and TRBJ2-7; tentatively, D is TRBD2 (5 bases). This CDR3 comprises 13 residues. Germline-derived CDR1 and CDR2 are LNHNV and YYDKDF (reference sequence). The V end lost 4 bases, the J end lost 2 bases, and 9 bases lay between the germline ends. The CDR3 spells CATSKGEAYEQYF. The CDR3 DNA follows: TGTGCCACCAGCAAGGGAGAGGCCTACGAGCAGTACTTC.

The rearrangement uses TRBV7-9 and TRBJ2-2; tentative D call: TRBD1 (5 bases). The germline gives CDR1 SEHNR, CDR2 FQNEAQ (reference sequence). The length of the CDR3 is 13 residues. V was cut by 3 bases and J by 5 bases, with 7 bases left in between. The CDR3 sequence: CASSFPGTGELFF. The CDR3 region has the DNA TGTGCCAGCAGCTTCCCAGGGACCGGGGAGCTGTTTTTT.

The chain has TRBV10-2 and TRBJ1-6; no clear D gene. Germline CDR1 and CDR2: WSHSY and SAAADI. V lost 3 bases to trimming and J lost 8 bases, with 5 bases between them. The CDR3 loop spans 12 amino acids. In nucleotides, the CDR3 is TGCGCCAGCAGTGAAATAGATTCACCCCTCCACTTT. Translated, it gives CASSEIDSPLHF.

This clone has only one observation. This CDR3 is CASSQPPENEQYF. DNA for the CDR3: TGTGCCAGCAGCCAACCCCCCGAGAACGAGCAGTACTTC. The chain links TRBV4-2 to TRBJ2-7; D is uncertain. The CDR3 runs to 13 residues. V dropped 2 bases and J dropped 5 bases, with 10 bases sitting between them. CDR1 is LGHNA, CDR2 YNFKEQ, per germline.

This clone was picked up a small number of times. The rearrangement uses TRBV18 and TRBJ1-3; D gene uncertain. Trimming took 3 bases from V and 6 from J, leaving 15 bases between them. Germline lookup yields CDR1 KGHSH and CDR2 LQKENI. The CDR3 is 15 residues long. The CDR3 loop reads CASSPSRGSVNTIYF. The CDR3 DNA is TGTGCCAGCTCACCGTCTCGGGGTTCGGTAAACACCATATATTTT.

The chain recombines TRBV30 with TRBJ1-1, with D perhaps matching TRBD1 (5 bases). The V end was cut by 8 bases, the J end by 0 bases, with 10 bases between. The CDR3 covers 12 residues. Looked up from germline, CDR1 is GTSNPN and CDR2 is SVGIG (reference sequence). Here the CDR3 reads CARDSMNTEAFF. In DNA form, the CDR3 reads TGTGCCCGCGACAGTATGAACACTGAAGCTTTCTTT. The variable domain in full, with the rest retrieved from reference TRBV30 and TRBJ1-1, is SQTIHQWPATLVQPVGSPLSLECTVEGTSNPNLYWYRQAAGRGLQLLFYSVGIGQISSEVPQNLSASRPQDRQFILSSKKLLLSDSGFYLCARDSMNTEAFFGQGTRLTVV.

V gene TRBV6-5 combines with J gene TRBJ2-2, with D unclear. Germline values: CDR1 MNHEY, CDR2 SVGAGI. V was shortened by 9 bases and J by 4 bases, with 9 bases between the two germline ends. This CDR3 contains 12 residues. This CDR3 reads CASGLRTGELFF. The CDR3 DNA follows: TGTGCCAGTGGGCTTCGCACCGGGGAGCTGTTTTTT.

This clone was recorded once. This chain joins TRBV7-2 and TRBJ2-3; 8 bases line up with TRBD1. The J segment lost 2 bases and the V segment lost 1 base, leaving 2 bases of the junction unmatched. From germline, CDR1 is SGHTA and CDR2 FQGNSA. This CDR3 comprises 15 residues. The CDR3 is CASSLGQGYTDTQYF. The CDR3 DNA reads TGTGCCAGCAGCTTAGGACAGGGGTACACAGATACGCAGTATTTT.

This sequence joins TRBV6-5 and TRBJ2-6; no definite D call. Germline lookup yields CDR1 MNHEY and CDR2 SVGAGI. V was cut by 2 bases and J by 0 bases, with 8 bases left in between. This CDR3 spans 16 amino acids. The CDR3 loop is CASSYGSGSGANVLTF. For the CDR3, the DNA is TGTGCCAGCAGTTACGGTTCGGGCTCTGGGGCCAACGTCCTGACTTTC.

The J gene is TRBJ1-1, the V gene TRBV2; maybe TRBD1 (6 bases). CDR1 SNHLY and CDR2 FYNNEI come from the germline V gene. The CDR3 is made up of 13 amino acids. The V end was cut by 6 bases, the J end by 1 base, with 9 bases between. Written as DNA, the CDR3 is TGTGCCAGCAGACTACAGGGGAACACTGAAGCTTTCTTT. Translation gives CASRLQGNTEAFF.

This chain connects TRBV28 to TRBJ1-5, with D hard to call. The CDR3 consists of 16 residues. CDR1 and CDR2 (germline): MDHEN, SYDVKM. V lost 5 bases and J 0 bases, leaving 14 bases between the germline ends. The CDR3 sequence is CASSQVEAYSNQPQHF. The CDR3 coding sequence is TGTGCCAGCAGTCAGGTGGAGGCTTATAGCAATCAGCCCCAGCATTTT. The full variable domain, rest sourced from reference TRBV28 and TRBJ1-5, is DVKVTQSSRYLVKRTGEKVFLECVQDMDHENMFWYRQDPGLGLRLIYFSYDVKMKEKGDIPEGYSVSREKKERFSLILESASTNQTSMYLCASSQVEAYSNQPQHFGDGTRLSIL.

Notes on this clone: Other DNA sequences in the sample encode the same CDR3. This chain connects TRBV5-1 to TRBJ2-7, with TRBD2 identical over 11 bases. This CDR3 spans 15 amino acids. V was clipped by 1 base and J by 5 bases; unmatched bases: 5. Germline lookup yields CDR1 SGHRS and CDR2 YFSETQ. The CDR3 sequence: CASSLTSGSGHEQYF. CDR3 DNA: TGCGCCAGCAGCTTGACTAGCGGGAGTGGTCACGAGCAGTACTTC.

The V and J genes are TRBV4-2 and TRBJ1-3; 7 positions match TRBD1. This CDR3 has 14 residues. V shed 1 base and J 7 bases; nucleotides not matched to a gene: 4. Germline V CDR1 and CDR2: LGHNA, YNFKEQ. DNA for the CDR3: TGTGCCAGCAGCCAAGGTGACAGGGCCAACACCATATATTTT. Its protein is CASSQGDRANTIYF.

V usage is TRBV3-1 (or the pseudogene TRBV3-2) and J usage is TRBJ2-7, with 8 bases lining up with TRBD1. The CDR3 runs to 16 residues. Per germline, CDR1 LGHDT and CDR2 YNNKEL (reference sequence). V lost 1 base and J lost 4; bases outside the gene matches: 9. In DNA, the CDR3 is TGTGCCAGCAGCCAAGGAGGAGGACAGGGATCGTACGAGCAGTACTTC. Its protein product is CASSQGGGQGSYEQYF.

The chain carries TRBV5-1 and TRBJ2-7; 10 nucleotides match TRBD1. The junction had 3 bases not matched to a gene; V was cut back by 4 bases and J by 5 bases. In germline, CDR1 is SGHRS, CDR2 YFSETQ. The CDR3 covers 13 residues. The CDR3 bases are TGCGCCAGCAGCATCGACAGGGGGCACGAGCAGTACTTC. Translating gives CASSIDRGHEQYF.

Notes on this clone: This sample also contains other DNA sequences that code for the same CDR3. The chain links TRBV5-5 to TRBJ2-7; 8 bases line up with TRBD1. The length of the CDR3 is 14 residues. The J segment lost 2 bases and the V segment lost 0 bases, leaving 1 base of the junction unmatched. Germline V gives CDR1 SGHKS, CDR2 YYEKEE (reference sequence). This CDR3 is CASSLVRGPYEQYF. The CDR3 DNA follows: TGTGCCAGCAGCTTGGTCAGGGGGCCCTACGAGCAGTACTTC.

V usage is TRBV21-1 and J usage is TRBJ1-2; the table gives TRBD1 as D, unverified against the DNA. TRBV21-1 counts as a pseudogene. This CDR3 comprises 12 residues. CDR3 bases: TGTGCCAGGACTCCAAGGGGCTATGGCTACACCTTC. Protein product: CARTPRGYGYTF.

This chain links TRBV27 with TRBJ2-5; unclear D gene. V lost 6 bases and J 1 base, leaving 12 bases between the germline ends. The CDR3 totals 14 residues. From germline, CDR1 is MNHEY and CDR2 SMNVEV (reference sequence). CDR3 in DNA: TGTGCCAGCAGACCCAGACATTTCCAAGAGACCCAGTACTTC. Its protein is CASRPRHFQETQYF.

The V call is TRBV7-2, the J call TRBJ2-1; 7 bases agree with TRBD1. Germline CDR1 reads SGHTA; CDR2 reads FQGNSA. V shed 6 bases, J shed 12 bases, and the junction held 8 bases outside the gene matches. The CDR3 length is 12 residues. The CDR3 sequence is CASRRDRERQFF. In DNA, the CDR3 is TGTGCCAGCAGACGCGACAGGGAAAGGCAGTTCTTC.

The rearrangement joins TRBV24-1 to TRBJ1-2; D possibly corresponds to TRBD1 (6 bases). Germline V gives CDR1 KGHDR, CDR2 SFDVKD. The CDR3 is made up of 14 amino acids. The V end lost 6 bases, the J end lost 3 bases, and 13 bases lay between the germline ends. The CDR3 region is CATSRTGLDYGYTF. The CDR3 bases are TGTGCCACCAGTCGAACAGGGTTGGACTATGGCTACACCTTC.

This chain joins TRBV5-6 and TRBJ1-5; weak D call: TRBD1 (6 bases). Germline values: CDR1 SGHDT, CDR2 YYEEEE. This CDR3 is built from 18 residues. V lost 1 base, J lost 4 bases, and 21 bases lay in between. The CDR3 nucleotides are TGTGCCAGCAGCTTGAGAGGCAATTACCAGGGACAAAATCAGCCCCAGCATTTT. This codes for CASSLRGNYQGQNQPQHF.

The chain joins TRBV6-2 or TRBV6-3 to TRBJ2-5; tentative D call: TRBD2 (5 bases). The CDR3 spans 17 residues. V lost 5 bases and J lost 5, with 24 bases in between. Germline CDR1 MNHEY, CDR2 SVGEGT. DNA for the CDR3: TGTGCCAGCAGTCAAGGAGGTTGGCGCGGTAGAGGGGAGACCCAGTACTTC. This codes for CASSQGGWRGRGETQYF.

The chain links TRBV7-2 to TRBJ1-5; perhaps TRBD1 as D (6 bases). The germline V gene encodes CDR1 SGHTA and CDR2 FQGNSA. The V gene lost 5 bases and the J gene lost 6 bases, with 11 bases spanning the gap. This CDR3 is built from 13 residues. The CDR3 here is CASSDTGIQPQHF. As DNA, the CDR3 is TGTGCCAGCAGCGACACAGGGATTCAGCCCCAGCATTTT. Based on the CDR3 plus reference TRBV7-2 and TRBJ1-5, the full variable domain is GAGVSQSPSNKVTEKGKDVELRCDPISGHTALYWYRQSLGQGLEFLIYFQGNSAPDKSGLPSDRFSAERTGGSVSTLTIQRTQQEDSAVYLCASSDTGIQPQHFGDGTRLSIL.

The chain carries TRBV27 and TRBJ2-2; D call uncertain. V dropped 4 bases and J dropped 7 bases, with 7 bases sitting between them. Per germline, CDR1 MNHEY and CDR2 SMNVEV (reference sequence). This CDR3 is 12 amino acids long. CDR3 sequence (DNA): TGTGCCAGCAGTTCTACTCTCGGGGAGCTGTTTTTT. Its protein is CASSSTLGELFF.

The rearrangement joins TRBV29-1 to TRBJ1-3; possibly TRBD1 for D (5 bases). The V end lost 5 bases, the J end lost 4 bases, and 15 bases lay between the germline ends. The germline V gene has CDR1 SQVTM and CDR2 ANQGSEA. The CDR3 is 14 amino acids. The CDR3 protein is CSVPTGLNGNTIYF. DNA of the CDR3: TGCAGCGTTCCTACAGGATTGAACGGAAACACCATATATTTT.

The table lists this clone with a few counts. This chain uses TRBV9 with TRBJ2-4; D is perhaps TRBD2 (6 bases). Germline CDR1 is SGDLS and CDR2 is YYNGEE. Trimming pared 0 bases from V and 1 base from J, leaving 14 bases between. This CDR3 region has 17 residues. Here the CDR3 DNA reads TGTGCCAGCAGCGTAGGGGGGACTGTTTCGGCCAAAAACATTCAGTACTTC. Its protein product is CASSVGGTVSAKNIQYF.

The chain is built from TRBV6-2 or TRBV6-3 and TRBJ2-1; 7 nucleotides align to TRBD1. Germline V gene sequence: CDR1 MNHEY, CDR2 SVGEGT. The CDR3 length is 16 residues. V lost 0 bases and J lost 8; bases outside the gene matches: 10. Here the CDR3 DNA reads TGTGCCAGCAGTTACTCCATATGGGGTCAGGGGGATGAGCAGTTCTTC. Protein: CASSYSIWGQGDEQFF.

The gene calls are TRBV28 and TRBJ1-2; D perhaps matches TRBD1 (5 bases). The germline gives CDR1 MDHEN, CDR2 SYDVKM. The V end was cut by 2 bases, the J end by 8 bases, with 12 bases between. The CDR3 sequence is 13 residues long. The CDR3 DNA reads TGTGCCAGCAGTTTAATAGGGGCCGGAGGCTACACCTTC. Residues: CASSLIGAGGYTF.